Listed below are T cell receptor beta chains from one sample, sequenced in a study of early T cells in non-severe SARS-CoV-2 infection. TCRdb re-derived calls from the 5' RACE reads in MiXCR, one entry per CDR3 protein. The data hold more than 70,000 distinct CDR3 sequences, with around 12% observed a single time. The specimen sequenced was whole blood. Receptors were obtained from an adult who was a healthcare worker with PCR-confirmed SARS-CoV-2 infection or an uninfected control (not recorded which). The CDR3 runs from the conserved cysteine through the conserved F or W. The order of the fields is J gene, V gene, clone size, D gene, CDR3 protein, CDR3 DNA. The D gene is left open where the match is weak. Only part of the rows carry a size: once, few, many, or a class if the clone is expanded.

TRBJ2-1	TRBV7-2	many	.	CASSGAASESPSGQFF	TGTGCCAGCAGCGGAGCAGCTAGCGAGAGCCCCTCAGGGCAGTTCTTC
TRBJ2-7	TRBV20-1	.	TRBD1	CSVFLPGQNSYEQYF	TGCAGTGTCTTCCTTCCGGGACAGAACTCCTACGAGCAGTACTTC
TRBJ2-3	TRBV29-1	.	.	CSVRAERTDTQYF	TGCAGCGTTAGAGCGGAGCGCACAGATACGCAGTATTTT
TRBJ2-5	TRBV27	.	TRBD2	CASRRLAGGFQETQYF	TGTGCCAGCAGACGACTAGCGGGAGGGTTTCAAGAGACCCAGTACTTC
TRBJ1-2	TRBV9	few	TRBD1	CASSVGRGGAALNYGYTF	TGTGCCAGCAGCGTAGGTAGAGGGGGCGCGGCCCTTAACTATGGCTACACCTTC
TRBJ1-5	TRBV2	many	.	CASMGWNQPQHF	TGTGCCAGCATGGGGTGGAATCAGCCCCAGCATTTT
TRBJ2-3	TRBV7-9	.	TRBD1	CASSLWTGPDTQYF	TGTGCCAGCAGCTTATGGACAGGGCCAGATACGCAGTATTTT
TRBJ2-5	TRBV7-8	few	.	CASSLVAGFGETQYF	TGTGCCAGCAGCTTAGTTGCAGGGTTCGGGGAGACCCAGTACTTC
TRBJ2-3	TRBV6-6	.	TRBD2	CASSFTGGSDTQYF	TGTGCCAGCAGTTTTACGGGGGGTTCAGATACGCAGTATTTT
TRBJ1-4	TRBV5-6	.	.	CASSLTDEKLFF	TGTGCCAGCAGCTTGACCGATGAAAAACTGTTTTTT